This paragraph covers one T cell receptor beta chain sequence. Its antigen is undetermined. These data originate in a study of molecular identifiers for immune sequencing clone quantification. The study, taken as a whole, reports: Sharing of a barcode by identical TCR molecules could cause highly expanded clone sizes to be underestimated.

TCRdb reprocessed the PCR reads with MiXCR, giving one entry per CDR3 protein. This sample has 97,000 or so distinct CDR3 sequences, with roughly 26% found just once. This TCR was sampled from a human donor in good health. Some libraries in this study had Jurkat cell RNA spiked in. Sequences were obtained from naive CD8+ T cells from blood, with Jurkat cell RNA spiked in. Stated subset: FACS-sorted CD8+CD4-CCR7+CD45RA+ naive T cells.

The CDR3 protein is CASSYNPDSETLRAPLHF. The CDR3 DNA reads as TGTGCCAGCAGTTACAACCCGGACAGCGAGACCTTAAGGGCACCCCTCCACTTT. V usage is TRBV6-2 or TRBV6-3 and J usage is TRBJ1-6; weak D call: TRBD1 (6 bases). CDR3 length: 18 amino acids. Germline assignment: CDR1 MNHEY and CDR2 SVGEGT. V was clipped by 2 bases and J by 11 bases, with 25 bases between them.